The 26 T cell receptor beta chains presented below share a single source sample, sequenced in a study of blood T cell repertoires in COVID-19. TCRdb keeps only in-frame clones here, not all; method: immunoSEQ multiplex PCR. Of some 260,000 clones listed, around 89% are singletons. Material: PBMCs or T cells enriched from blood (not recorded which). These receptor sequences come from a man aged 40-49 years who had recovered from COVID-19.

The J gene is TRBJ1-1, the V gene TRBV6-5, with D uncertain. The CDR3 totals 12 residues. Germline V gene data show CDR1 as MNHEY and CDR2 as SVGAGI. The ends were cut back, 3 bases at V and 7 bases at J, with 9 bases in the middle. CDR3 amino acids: CASSYGSGEAFF. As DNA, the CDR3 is TGTGCCAGCAGTTATGGTTCGGGTGAAGCTTTCTTT.

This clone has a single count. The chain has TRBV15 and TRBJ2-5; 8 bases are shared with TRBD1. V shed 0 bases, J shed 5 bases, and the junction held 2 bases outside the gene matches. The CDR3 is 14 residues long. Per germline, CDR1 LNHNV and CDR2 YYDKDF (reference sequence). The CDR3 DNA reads TGTGCCACCAGCAGAGACCGACAGGGGGAGACCCAGTACTTC. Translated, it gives CATSRDRQGETQYF. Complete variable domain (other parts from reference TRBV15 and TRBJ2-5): DAMVIQNPRYQVTQFGKPVTLSCSQTLNHNVMYWYQQKSSQAPKLLFHYYDKDFNNEADTPDNFQSRRPNTSFCFLDIRSPGLGDTAMYLCATSRDRQGETQYFGPGTRLLVL.

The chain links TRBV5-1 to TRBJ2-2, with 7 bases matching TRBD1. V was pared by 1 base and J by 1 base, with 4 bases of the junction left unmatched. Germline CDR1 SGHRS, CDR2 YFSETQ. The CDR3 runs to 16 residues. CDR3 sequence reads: CASSLYQGVNTGELFF. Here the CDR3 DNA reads TGCGCCAGCAGCTTGTATCAGGGGGTGAACACCGGGGAGCTGTTTTTT.

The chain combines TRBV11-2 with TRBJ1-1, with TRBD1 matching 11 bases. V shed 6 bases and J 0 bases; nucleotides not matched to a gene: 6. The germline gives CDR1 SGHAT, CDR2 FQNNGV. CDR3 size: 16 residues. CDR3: CASRKPGQGVNTEAFF. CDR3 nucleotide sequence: TGTGCCAGCAGGAAACCGGGACAGGGGGTGAACACTGAAGCTTTCTTT.

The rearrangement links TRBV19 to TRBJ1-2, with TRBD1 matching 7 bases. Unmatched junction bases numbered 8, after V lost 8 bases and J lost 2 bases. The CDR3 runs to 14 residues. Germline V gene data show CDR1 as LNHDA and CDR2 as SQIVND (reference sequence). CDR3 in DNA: TGTGCCAGTGGGGACAGACAGGGAAACTATGGCTACACCTTC. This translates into CASGDRQGNYGYTF.

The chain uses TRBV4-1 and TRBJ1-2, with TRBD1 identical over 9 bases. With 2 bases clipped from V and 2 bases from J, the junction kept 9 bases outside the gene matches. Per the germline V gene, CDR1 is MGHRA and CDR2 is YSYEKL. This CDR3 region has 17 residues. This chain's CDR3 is CASSQPLQGTGNYGYTF. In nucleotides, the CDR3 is TGCGCCAGCAGCCAACCTCTCCAGGGGACAGGGAACTATGGCTACACCTTC.

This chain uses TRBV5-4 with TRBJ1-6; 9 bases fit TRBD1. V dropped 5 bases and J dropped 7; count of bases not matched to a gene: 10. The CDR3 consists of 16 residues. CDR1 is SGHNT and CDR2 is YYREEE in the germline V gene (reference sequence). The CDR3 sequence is CASRSGQGAGNSPLHF. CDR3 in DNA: TGTGCCAGCAGATCGGGACAGGGAGCAGGCAATTCACCCCTCCACTTT.

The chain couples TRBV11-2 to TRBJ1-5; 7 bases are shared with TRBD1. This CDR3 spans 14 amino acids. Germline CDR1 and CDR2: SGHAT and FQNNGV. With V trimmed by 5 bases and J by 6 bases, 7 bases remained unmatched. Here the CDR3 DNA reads TGTGCCAGCAGCCTCCGGACAGGCCTTCAGCCCCAGCATTTT. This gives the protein CASSLRTGLQPQHF. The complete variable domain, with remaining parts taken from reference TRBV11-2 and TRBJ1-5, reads EAGVAQSPRYKIIEKRQSVAFWCNPISGHATLYWYQQILGQGPKLLIQFQNNGVVDDSQLPKDRFSAERLKGVDSTLKIQPAKLEDSAVYLCASSLRTGLQPQHFGDGTRLSIL.

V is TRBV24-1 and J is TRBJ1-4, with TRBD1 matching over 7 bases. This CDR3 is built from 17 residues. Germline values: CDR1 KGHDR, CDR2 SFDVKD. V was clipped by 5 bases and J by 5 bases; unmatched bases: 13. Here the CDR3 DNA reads TGTGCCACCAGTGCCAACGCCGACAGGGACCCGAATGAAAAACTGTTTTTT. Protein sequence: CATSANADRDPNEKLFF.

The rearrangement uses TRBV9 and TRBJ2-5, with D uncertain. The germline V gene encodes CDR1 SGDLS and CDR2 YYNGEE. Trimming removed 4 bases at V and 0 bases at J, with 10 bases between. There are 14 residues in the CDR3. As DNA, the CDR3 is TGTGCCAGCAGCCCCCGGGTGAACCAAGAGACCCAGTACTTC. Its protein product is CASSPRVNQETQYF.

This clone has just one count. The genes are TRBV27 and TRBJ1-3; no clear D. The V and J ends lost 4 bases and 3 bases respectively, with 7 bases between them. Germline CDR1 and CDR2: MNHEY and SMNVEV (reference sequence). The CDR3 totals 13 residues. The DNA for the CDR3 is TGTGCCAGCAGTTGGACTGTTGGAAACACCATATATTTT. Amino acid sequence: CASSWTVGNTIYF.

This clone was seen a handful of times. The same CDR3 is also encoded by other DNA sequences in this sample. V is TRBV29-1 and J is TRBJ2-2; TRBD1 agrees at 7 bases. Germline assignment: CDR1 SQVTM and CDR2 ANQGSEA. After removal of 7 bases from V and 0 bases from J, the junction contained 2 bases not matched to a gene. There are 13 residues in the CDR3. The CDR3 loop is CSAGQANTGELFF. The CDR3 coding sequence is TGCAGCGCCGGACAGGCGAACACCGGGGAGCTGTTTTTT.

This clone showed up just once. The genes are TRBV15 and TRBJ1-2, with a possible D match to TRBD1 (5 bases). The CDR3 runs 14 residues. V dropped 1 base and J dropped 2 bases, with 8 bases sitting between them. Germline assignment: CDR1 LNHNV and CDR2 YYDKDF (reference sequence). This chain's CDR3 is CATSRARGNYGYTF. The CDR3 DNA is TGTGCCACCAGCAGAGCAAGGGGAAACTATGGCTACACCTTC.

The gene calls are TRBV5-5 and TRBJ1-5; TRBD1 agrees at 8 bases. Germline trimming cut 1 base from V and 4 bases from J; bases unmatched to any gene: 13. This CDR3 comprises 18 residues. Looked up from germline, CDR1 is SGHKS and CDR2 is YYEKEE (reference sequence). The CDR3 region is CASSLTSWTGSGNQPQHF. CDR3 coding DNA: TGTGCCAGCAGCTTGACCTCATGGACAGGGTCGGGGAATCAGCCCCAGCATTTT.

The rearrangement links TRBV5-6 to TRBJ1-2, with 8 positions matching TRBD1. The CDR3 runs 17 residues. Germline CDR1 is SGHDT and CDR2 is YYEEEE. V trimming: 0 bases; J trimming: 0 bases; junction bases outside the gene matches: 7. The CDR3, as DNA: TGTGCCAGCAGCTTGGCCAGGGGGCAACGGGCTAACTATGGCTACACCTTC. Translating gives CASSLARGQRANYGYTF. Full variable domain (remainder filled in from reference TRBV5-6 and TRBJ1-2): DAGVTQSPTHLIKTRGQQVTLRCSPKSGHDTVSWYQQALGQGPQFIFQYYEEEERQRGNFPDRFSGHQFPNYSSELNVNALLLGDSALYLCASSLARGQRANYGYTFGSGTRLTVV.

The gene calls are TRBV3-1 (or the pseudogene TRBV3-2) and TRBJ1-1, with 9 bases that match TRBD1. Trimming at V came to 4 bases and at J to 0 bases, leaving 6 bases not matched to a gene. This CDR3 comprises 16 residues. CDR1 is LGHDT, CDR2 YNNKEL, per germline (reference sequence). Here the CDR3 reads CASSRRWDRVNTEAFF. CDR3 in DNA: TGTGCCAGCAGCCGAAGATGGGACAGGGTGAACACTGAAGCTTTCTTT.

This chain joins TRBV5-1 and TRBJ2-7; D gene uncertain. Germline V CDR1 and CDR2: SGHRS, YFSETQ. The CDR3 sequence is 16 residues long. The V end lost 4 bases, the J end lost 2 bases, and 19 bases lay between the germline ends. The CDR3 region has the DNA TGCGCCAGCAGCAATCCGCGCGGAGCGCGAGCCTACGAGCAGTACTTC. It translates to CASSNPRGARAYEQYF.

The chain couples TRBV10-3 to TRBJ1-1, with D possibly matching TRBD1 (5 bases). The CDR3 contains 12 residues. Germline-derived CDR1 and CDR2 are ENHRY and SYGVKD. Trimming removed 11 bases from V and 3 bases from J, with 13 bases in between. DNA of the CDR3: TGTGCCCTGATGGGGGAGGACACTGAAGCTTTCTTT. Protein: CALMGEDTEAFF.

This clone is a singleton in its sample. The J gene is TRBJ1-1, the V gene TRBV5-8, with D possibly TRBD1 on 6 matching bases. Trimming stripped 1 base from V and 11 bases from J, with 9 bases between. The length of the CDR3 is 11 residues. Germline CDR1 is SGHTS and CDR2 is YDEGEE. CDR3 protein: CASSLTGLAFF. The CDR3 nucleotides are TGTGCCAGCAGCTTGACAGGGTTGGCTTTCTTT.

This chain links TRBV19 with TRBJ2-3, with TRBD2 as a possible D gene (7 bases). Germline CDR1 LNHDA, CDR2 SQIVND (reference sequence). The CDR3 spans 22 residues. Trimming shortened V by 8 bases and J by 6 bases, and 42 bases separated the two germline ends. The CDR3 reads CASGQAVTLWGRLTAGADTQYF. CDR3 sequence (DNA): TGTGCCAGTGGTCAAGCTGTAACATTGTGGGGACGCCTCACGGCGGGGGCGGATACGCAGTATTTT. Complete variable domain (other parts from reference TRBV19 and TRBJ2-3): DGGITQSPKYLFRKEGQNVTLSCEQNLNHDAMYWYRQDPGQGLRLIYYSQIVNDFQKGDIAEGYSVSREKKESFPLTVTSAQKNPTAFYLCASGQAVTLWGRLTAGADTQYFGPGTRLTVL.

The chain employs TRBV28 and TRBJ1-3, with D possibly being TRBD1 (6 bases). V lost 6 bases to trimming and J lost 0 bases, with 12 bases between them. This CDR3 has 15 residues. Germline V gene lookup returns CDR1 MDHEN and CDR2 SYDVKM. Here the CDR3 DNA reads TGTGCCAGCAGGGGACGGGACAACTCTGGAAACACCATATATTTT. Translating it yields CASRGRDNSGNTIYF.

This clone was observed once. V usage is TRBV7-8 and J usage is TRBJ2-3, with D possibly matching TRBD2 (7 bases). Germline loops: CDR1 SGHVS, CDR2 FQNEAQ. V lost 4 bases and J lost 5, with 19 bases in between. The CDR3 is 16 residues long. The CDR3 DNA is TGTGCCAGCAGCTCCCGCGGGGGCACCCCGGGAGATACGCAGTATTTT. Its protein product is CASSSRGGTPGDTQYF. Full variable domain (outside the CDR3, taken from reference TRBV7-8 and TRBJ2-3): GAGVSQSPRYKVAKRGQDVALRCDPISGHVSLFWYQQALGQGPEFLTYFQNEAQLDKSGLPSDRFFAERPEGSVSTLKIQRTQQEDSAVYLCASSSRGGTPGDTQYFGPGTRLTVL.

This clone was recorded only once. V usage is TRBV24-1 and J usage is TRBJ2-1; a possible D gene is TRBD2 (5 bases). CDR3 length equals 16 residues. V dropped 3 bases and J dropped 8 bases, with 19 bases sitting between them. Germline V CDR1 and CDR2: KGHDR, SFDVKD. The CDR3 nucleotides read TGTGCCACCAGTGATGACACGGGATTACGTATCCATGAGCAGTTCTTC. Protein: CATSDDTGLRIHEQFF.

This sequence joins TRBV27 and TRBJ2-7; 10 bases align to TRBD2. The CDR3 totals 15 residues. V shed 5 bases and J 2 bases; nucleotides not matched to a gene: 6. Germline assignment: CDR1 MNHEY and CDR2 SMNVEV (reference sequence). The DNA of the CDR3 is TGTGCCAGCAGTCCAGGACTAGCGGATACCTACGAGCAGTACTTC. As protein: CASSPGLADTYEQYF.

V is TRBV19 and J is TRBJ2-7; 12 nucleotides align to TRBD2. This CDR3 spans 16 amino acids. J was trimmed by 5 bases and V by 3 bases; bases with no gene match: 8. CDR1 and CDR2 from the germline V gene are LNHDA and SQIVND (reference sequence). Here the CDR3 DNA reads TGTGCCAGTAGTATGGGAGGACTAGCGGGGATCAACGAGCAGTACTTC. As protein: CASSMGGLAGINEQYF.

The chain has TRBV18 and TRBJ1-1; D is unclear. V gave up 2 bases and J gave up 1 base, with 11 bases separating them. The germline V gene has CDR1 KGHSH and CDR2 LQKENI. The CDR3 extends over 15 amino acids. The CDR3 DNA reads TGTGCCAGCTCACCAGGGCTGTCTTCGAACACTGAAGCTTTCTTT. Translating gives CASSPGLSSNTEAFF. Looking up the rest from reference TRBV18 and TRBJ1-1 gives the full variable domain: NAGVMQNPRHLVRRRGQEARLRCSPMKGHSHVYWYRQLPEEGLKFMVYLQKENIIDESGMPKERFSAEFPKEGPSILRIQQVVRGDSAAYFCASSPGLSSNTEAFFGQGTRLTVV.